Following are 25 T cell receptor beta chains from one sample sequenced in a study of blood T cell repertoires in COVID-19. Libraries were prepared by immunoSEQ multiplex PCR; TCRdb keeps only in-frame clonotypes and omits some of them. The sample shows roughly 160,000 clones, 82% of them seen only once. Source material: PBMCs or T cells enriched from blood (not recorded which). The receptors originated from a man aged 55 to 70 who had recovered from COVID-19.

This chain's CDR3 is CASGLVLYPENRDNYGYTF. CDR3 DNA: TGTGCTAGTGGTTTGGTACTATATCCCGAGAACAGGGATAACTATGGCTACACCTTC. The rearrangement joins TRBV12-5 to TRBJ1-2, with D possibly matching TRBD1 (6 bases). Per germline, CDR1 LGHNT and CDR2 FRNRAP. This CDR3 has 19 residues. Trimming left V 0 bases short and J 1 base short, with 21 bases between.

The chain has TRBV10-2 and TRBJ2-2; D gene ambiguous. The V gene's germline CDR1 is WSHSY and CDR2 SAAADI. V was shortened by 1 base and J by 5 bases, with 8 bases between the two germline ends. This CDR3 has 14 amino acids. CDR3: CASSEFLATGELFF. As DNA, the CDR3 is TGCGCCAGCAGTGAGTTCCTCGCGACCGGGGAGCTGTTTTTT.

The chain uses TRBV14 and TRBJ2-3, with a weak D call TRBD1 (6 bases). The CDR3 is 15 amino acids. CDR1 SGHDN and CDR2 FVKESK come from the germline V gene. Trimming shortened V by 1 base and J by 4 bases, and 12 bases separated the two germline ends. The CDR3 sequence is CASSQGDRMADTQYF. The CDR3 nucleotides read TGTGCCAGCAGCCAAGGTGACAGGATGGCAGATACGCAGTATTTT. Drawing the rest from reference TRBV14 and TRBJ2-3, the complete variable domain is EAGVTQFPSHSVIEKGQTVTLRCDPISGHDNLYWYRRVMGKEIKFLLHFVKESKQDESGMPNNRFLAERTGGTYSTLKVQPAELEDSGVYFCASSQGDRMADTQYFGPGTRLTVL.

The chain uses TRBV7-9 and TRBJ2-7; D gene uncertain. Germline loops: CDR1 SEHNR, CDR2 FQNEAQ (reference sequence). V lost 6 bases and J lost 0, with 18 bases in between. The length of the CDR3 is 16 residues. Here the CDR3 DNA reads TGTGCCAGCAGTCCTAGTTTCCGAGACGGCTCCTACGAGCAGTACTTC. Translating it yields CASSPSFRDGSYEQYF.

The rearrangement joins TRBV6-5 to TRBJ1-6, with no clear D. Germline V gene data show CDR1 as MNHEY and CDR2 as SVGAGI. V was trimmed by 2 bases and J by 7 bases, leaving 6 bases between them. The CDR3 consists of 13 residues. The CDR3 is CASSYRLNSPLHF. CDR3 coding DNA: TGTGCCAGCAGTTACCGCCTAAATTCACCCCTCCACTTT.

The CDR3 DNA follows: TGTGCCAGTAGTTCTCGGACTGGGATCTCCTACGAGCAGTACTTC. Amino acid sequence: CASSSRTGISYEQYF. This chain connects TRBV19 to TRBJ2-7; tentative D call: TRBD2 (5 bases). Germline V CDR1 and CDR2: LNHDA, SQIVND (reference sequence). This CDR3 spans 15 amino acids. V was clipped by 5 bases and J by 0 bases, with 14 bases between them.

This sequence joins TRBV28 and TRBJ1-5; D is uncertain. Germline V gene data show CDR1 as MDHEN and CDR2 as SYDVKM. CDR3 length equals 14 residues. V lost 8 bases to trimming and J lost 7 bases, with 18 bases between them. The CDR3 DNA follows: TGTGCCAGCTTCGTGGGTCTTGGGAGCCAGCCCCAGCATTTT. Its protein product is CASFVGLGSQPQHF.

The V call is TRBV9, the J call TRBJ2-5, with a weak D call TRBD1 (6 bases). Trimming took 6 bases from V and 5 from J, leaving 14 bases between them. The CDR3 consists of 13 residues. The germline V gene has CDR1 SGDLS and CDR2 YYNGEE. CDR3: CASNAGGWETQYF. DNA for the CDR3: TGTGCCAGCAATGCTGGGGGCTGGGAGACCCAGTACTTC.

CDR3 loop: CASSASRDRVFHEQYF. In nucleotides, the CDR3 is TGTGCCAGCAGTGCCAGTAGAGACAGGGTCTTCCACGAGCAGTACTTC. The chain carries TRBV6-1 and TRBJ2-7; TRBD1 matches at 7 bases. The germline V gene encodes CDR1 MNHNS and CDR2 SASEGT. J gave up 5 bases and V 4 bases, and 14 bases lay outside the gene matches. The length of the CDR3 is 16 residues.

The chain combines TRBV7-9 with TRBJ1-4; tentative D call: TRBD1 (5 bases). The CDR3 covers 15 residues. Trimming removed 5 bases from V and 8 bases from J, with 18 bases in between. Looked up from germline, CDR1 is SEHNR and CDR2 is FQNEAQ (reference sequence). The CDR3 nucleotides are TGTGCCAGCAGCCGGACGGACACAGGCAAAGAAAAACTGTTTTTT. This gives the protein CASSRTDTGKEKLFF.

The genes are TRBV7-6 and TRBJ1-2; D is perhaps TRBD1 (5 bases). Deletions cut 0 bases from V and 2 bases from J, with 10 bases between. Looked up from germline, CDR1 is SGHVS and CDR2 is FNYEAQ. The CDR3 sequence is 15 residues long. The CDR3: CASSLAQGGNYGYTF. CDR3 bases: TGTGCCAGCAGCTTAGCCCAGGGAGGGAACTATGGCTACACCTTC.

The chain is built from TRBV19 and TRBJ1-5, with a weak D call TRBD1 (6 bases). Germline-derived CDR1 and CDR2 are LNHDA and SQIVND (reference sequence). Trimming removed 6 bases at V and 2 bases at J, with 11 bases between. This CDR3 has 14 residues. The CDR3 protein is CASSPQGGNQPQHF. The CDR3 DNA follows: TGTGCCAGTAGCCCACAGGGAGGCAATCAGCCCCAGCATTTT.

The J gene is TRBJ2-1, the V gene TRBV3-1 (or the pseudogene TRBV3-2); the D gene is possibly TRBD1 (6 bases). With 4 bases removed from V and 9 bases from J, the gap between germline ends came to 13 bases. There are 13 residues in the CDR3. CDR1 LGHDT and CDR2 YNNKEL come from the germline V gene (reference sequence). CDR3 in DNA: TGTGCCAGCAGCCGACCGGACAGTCTTGAGCAGTTCTTC. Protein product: CASSRPDSLEQFF.

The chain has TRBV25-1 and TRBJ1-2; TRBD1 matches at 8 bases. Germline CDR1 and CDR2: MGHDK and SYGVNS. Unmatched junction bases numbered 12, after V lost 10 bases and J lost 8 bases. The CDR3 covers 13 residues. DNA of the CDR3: TGTGCCACCACAGACAGGGGCTCCCGGGGCTACACCTTC. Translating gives CATTDRGSRGYTF.

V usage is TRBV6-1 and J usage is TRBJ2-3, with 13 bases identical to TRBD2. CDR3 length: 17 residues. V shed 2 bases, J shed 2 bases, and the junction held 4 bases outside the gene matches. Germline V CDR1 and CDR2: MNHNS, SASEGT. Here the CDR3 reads CASSESLAGGNTDTQYF. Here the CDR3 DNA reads TGTGCCAGCAGTGAATCACTAGCGGGGGGGAACACAGATACGCAGTATTTT.

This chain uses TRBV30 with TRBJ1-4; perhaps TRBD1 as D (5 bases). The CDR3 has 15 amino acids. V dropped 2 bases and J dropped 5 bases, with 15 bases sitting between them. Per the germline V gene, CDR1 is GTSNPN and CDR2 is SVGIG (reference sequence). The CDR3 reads CAWSLGGGKNEKLFF. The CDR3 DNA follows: TGTGCCTGGAGTTTGGGCGGGGGGAAGAATGAAAAACTGTTTTTT.

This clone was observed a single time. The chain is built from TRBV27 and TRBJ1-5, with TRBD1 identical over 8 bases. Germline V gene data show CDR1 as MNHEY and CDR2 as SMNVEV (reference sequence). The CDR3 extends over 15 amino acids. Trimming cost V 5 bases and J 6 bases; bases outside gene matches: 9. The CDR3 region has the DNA TGTGCCAGCAGTCCAGGGGGCCGGGGCGGTCAGCCCCAGCATTTT. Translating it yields CASSPGGRGGQPQHF.

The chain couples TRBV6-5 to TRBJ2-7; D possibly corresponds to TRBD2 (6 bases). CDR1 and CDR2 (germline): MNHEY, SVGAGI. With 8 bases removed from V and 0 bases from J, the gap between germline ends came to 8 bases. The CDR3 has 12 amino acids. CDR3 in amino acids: CASVGGSYEQYF. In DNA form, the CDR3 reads TGTGCCAGCGTGGGAGGCTCCTACGAGCAGTACTTC.

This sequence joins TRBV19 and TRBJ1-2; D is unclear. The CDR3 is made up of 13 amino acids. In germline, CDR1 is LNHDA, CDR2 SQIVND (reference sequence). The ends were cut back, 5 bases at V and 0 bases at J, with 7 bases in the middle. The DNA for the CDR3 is TGTGCCAGTAGTCCTGAGACTAACTATGGCTACACCTTC. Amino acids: CASSPETNYGYTF.

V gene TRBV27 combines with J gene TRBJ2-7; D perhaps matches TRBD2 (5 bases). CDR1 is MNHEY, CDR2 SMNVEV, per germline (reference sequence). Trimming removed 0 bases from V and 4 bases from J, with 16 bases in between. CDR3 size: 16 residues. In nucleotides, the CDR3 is TGTGCCAGCAGTTTATCGATCTCCGTCTCGGGGTACGAGCAGTACTTC. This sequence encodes CASSLSISVSGYEQYF.

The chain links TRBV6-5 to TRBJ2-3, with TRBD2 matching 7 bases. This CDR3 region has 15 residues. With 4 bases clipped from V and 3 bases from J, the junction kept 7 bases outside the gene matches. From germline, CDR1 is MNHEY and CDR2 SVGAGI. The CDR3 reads CASSLLGGGTDTQYF. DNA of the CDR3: TGTGCCAGCAGTTTGTTGGGGGGAGGGACAGATACGCAGTATTTT.

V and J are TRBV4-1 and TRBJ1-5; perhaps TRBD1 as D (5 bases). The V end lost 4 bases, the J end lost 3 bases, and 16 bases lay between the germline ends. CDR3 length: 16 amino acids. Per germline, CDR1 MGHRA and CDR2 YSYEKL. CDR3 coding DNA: TGCGCCAGCAGCCCAATCGAGGCAGGGTTCAATCAGCCCCAGCATTTT. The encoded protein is CASSPIEAGFNQPQHF.

Here the CDR3 DNA reads TGTGCCAGCAGCCTCTTGACAATGAACACTGAAGCTTTCTTT. It yields the protein CASSLLTMNTEAFF. V usage is TRBV7-2 and J usage is TRBJ1-1; no clear D. In germline, CDR1 is SGHTA, CDR2 FQGNSA. The CDR3 runs to 14 residues. The V end lost 5 bases, the J end lost 0 bases, and 10 bases lay between the germline ends. The whole variable domain, remainder taken from reference TRBV7-2 and TRBJ1-1, is GAGVSQSPSNKVTEKGKDVELRCDPISGHTALYWYRQSLGQGLEFLIYFQGNSAPDKSGLPSDRFSAERTGGSVSTLTIQRTQQEDSAVYLCASSLLTMNTEAFFGQGTRLTVV.

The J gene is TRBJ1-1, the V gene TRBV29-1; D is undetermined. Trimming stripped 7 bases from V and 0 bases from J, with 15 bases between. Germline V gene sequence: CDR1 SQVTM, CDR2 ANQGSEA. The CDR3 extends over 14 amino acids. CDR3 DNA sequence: TGCAGCGCCTTGCCCACAGAACTGAACACTGAAGCTTTCTTT. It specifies CSALPTELNTEAFF. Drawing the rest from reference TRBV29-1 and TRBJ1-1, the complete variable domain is SAVISQKPSRDICQRGTSLTIQCQVDSQVTMMFWYRQQPGQSLTLIATANQGSEATYESGFVIDKFPISRPNLTFSTLTVSNMSPEDSSIYLCSALPTELNTEAFFGQGTRLTVV.

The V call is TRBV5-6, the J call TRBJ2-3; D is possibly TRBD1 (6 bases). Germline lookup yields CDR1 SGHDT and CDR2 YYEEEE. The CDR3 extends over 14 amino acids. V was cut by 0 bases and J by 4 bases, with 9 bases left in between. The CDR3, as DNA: TGTGCCAGCAGCTTGGTGGGGGCGGCAGATACGCAGTATTTT. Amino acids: CASSLVGAADTQYF.